Each of the 21 T cell receptor beta chains below was sequenced from the same sample in a study of regulatory T cells in long-lasting Graves disease. With iRepertoire HTBI primers and Arm-PCR of CDR3 regions, TCR beta libraries were built. A single record per CDR3 protein comes from TCRdb applying MiXCR to the multiplex PCR reads. The data hold hundreds of thousands of distinct CDR3 sequences, with under 20% observed a single time. Indicated time point: newly diagnosed GD, antithyroid drugs for less than 3 months. Following extraction of RNA from PBMCs, that RNA was used to make the TCR library. The sample also formed part of further work on T cells in Graves' hyperthyroidism and ophthalmopathy.

The sample in question was peripheral blood mononuclear cells (PBMCs), obtained at new diagnosis, from a patient treated with antithyroid drugs. The receptors originated from a young woman with Graves disease.

There are a few counts of this clonotype. This rearrangement joins TRBV9 to TRBJ2-2; TRBD2 might be the D (6 bases). V was cut by 3 bases and J by 8 bases, with 17 bases left in between. This CDR3 is 15 amino acids long. The germline CDR1 and CDR2 sequences are SGDLS and YYNGEE. The DNA for the CDR3 is TGTGCCAGCAGCGCGACCGGGACTCCAAGTGGGGAGCTGTTTTTT. It translates to CASSATGTPSGELFF.

The chain recombines TRBV7-9 with TRBJ2-1; D may correspond to TRBD1 or TRBD2 (5 bases each). V shed 6 bases and J shed 3 bases, with 18 bases lying between them. CDR1 and CDR2 (germline): SEHNR, FQNEAQ (reference sequence). CDR3 length: 16 amino acids. CDR3 sequence: CASSTGGAALYNEQFF. The DNA for the CDR3 is TGTGCCAGCAGTACTGGGGGAGCGGCCCTCTACAATGAGCAGTTCTTC.

This clonotype was counted at least ten times. This chain connects TRBV28 to TRBJ2-1; TRBD1 or TRBD2 may be the D gene (5 bases each). The CDR3 runs 14 residues. The germline gives CDR1 MDHEN, CDR2 SYDVKM. The ends were cut back, 6 bases at V and 9 bases at J, with 18 bases in the middle. The CDR3 sequence is CASRGEIVVGEQFF. CDR3 in DNA: TGTGCCAGCAGGGGGGAGATCGTAGTTGGTGAGCAGTTCTTC.

This clonotype came up many times. The chain recombines TRBV2 with TRBJ2-7, with TRBD1 matching over 8 bases. The J segment lost 0 bases and the V segment lost 0 bases, leaving 7 bases of the junction unmatched. CDR1 SNHLY and CDR2 FYNNEI come from the germline V gene. There are 17 residues in the CDR3. CDR3 coding DNA: TGTGCCAGCAGTGAAGCCCTCAGGGGGCCTGGCTCCTACGAGCAGTACTTC. As protein: CASSEALRGPGSYEQYF. The full variable domain, with the rest looked up from reference TRBV2 and TRBJ2-7, is EPEVTQTPSHQVTQMGQEVILRCVPISNHLYFYWYRQILGQKVEFLVSFYNNEISEKSEIFDDQFSVERPDGSNFTLKIRSTKLEDSAMYFCASSEALRGPGSYEQYFGPGTRLTVT.

This clonotype was seen more than once but under ten times. The V gene is TRBV7-9, the J gene TRBJ2-3; 7 bases fit TRBD2. This CDR3 spans 16 amino acids. The trim removed 4 bases at V and 2 bases at J, leaving 9 bases unmatched. Germline V gene data show CDR1 as SEHNR and CDR2 as FQNEAQ (reference sequence). CDR3 sequence reads: CASSSGEGRNTDTQYF. The CDR3 DNA reads TGTGCCAGCAGCTCGGGGGAGGGACGGAACACAGATACGCAGTATTTT.

This sequence joins TRBV11-2 and TRBJ1-1, with unresolved D. The CDR3 extends over 12 amino acids. Germline V CDR1 and CDR2: SGHAT, FQNNGV. The V end was cut by 3 bases, the J end by 7 bases, with 9 bases between. CDR3 DNA sequence: TGTGCCAGCAGCTTGTCCGGTATTGAAGCTTTCTTT. This gives the protein CASSLSGIEAFF.

This clonotype has a handful of counts. CDR3 coding DNA: TGTGCCAGCAGTGAAGCGGGTTTCGGAGCTTTCTTT. The encoded protein is CASSEAGFGAFF. The rearrangement uses TRBV6-1 and TRBJ1-1; D not resolved. The V gene lost 0 bases and the J gene lost 10 bases, with 9 bases spanning the gap. The CDR3 length is 12 residues. The germline V gene has CDR1 MNHNS and CDR2 SASEGT.

At least ten counts were recorded for this clonotype. The chain joins TRBV3-1 to TRBJ1-5; 7 bases map to TRBD1. CDR1 and CDR2 from the germline V gene are LGHDT and YNNKEL (reference sequence). The CDR3 sequence is 15 residues long. The V gene end was trimmed by 3 bases and the J gene end by 5 bases; junction bases not matched to a gene: 7. CDR3 in amino acids: CASSQRTGVHQPQHF. The CDR3 DNA reads TGTGCCAGCAGCCAGCGGACAGGAGTCCATCAGCCCCAGCATTTT.

This clonotype was picked up many times. This chain uses TRBV6-1 with TRBJ1-6; 9 bases fit TRBD1. This CDR3 is built from 15 residues. The germline V gene has CDR1 MNHNS and CDR2 SASEGT. J was trimmed by 8 bases and V by 5 bases; bases with no gene match: 7. CDR3 in DNA: TGTGCCAGCAGTCGAAGCCGGGACAGGGATTCACCCCTCCACTTT. This translates into CASSRSRDRDSPLHF.

This clonotype was detected many times. V gene TRBV30 combines with J gene TRBJ1-6; D unclear. Germline V CDR1 and CDR2: GTSNPN, SVGIG (reference sequence). The ends were cut back, 0 bases at V and 9 bases at J, with 12 bases in the middle. The CDR3 totals 14 residues. CDR3 sequence reads: CAWSVEGSSSPLHF. CDR3 DNA: TGTGCCTGGAGTGTGGAAGGGTCTAGTTCACCCCTCCACTTT. Combining the CDR3 with reference TRBV30 and TRBJ1-6 gives the whole variable domain SQTIHQWPATLVQPVGSPLSLECTVEGTSNPNLYWYRQAAGRGLQLLFYSVGIGQISSEVPQNLSASRPQDRQFILSSKKLLLSDSGFYLCAWSVEGSSSPLHFGNGTRLTVT.

The table lists this clonotype with a few counts. The chain combines TRBV5-1 with TRBJ1-2, with 9 bases lining up with TRBD1. CDR1 and CDR2 (germline): SGHRS, YFSETQ. The ends lost 3 bases at V and 0 bases at J; junction bases unmatched: 15. This CDR3 is 19 amino acids long. The CDR3 loop reads CASSSFMIQGANSNYGYTF. The CDR3, as DNA: TGCGCCAGCAGCTCCTTTATGATACAGGGGGCGAACTCTAACTATGGCTACACCTTC.

This clonotype was observed a handful of times. J is TRBJ1-5 and V is TRBV5-1; TRBD1 matches 9 bases. Trimming took 4 bases from V and 10 from J; bases not matched to a gene: 9. The CDR3 totals 14 residues. Germline V lookup: CDR1 SGHRS, CDR2 YFSETQ. CDR3 DNA: TGCGCCAGCAGCCCTGGACAGGGGATAGGACCCCAGCATTTT. Translation: CASSPGQGIGPQHF. Looking up the rest from reference TRBV5-1 and TRBJ1-5 gives the full variable domain: KAGVTQTPRYLIKTRGQQVTLSCSPISGHRSVSWYQQTPGQGLQFLFEYFSETQRNKGNFPGRFSGRQFSNSRSEMNVSTLELGDSALYLCASSPGQGIGPQHFGDGTRLSIL.

In its sample, this clonotype was seen many times. V and J are TRBV6-1 and TRBJ2-6; 7 nucleotides match TRBD1. CDR1 is MNHNS and CDR2 is SASEGT in the germline V gene. V trimming: 4 bases; J trimming: 12 bases; junction bases outside the gene matches: 6. The CDR3 is 13 residues long. CDR3 sequence reads: CASSGGQTAVLTF. CDR3 nucleotide sequence: TGTGCCAGCAGTGGGGGACAGACTGCCGTCCTGACTTTC.

The table lists this clonotype with many counts. This sequence joins TRBV7-2 and TRBJ2-5; the D gene is possibly TRBD1 (5 bases). Germline loops: CDR1 SGHTA, CDR2 FQGNSA. The CDR3 contains 15 residues. Trimming stripped 2 bases from V and 5 bases from J, with 15 bases between. The CDR3 region is CASSLTHLRGETQYF. The CDR3 nucleotides are TGTGCCAGCAGCTTAACGCATTTAAGGGGTGAGACCCAGTACTTC.

The V call is TRBV9, the J call TRBJ2-7; 10 nucleotides match TRBD2. The V segment lost 0 bases and the J segment 0 bases; nucleotides outside the gene matches: 3. The germline gives CDR1 SGDLS, CDR2 YYNGEE. This CDR3 is built from 16 residues. This CDR3 is CASSVEPSGSSYEQYF. The CDR3 DNA reads TGTGCCAGCAGCGTAGAGCCTAGCGGGAGCTCCTACGAGCAGTACTTC.

The chain carries TRBV28 and TRBJ2-7; TRBD2 agrees at 12 bases. The ends lost 8 bases at V and 4 bases at J; junction bases unmatched: 12. This CDR3 region has 16 residues. Germline V gives CDR1 MDHEN, CDR2 SYDVKM. The CDR3 DNA reads TGTGCCAGCGCTGAGACCCGGACTAGCGGGACATACGAGCAGTACTTC. This sequence encodes CASAETRTSGTYEQYF.

The chain uses TRBV19 and TRBJ2-7; TRBD2 matches 8 bases. Germline CDR1 LNHDA, CDR2 SQIVND (reference sequence). The V gene end was trimmed by 6 bases and the J gene end by 6 bases; junction bases not matched to a gene: 7. The length of the CDR3 is 13 residues. The CDR3 sequence is CASSTLAGLEQYF. In nucleotides, the CDR3 is TGTGCCAGTAGCACCTTAGCGGGACTCGAGCAGTACTTC. The variable domain in full, completed from reference TRBV19 and TRBJ2-7, reads DGGITQSPKYLFRKEGQNVTLSCEQNLNHDAMYWYRQDPGQGLRLIYYSQIVNDFQKGDIAEGYSVSREKKESFPLTVTSAQKNPTAFYLCASSTLAGLEQYFGPGTRLTVT.

This clonotype was seen many times. Here the CDR3 DNA reads TGTGCCAGCAGTGAGCTATCGGGACAGGGTAATGGCTACACCTTC. Amino acid sequence: CASSELSGQGNGYTF. The chain uses TRBV2 and TRBJ1-2, with 9 bases matching TRBD1. Germline V gene data show CDR1 as SNHLY and CDR2 as FYNNEI. CDR3 size: 15 residues. V lost 3 bases and J lost 6; bases outside the gene matches: 8.

The chain carries TRBV3-1 and TRBJ2-2; D possibly corresponds to TRBD1 (5 bases). This CDR3 comprises 11 residues. The germline CDR1 and CDR2 sequences are LGHDT and YNNKEL (reference sequence). V was pared by 11 bases and J by 6 bases, with 10 bases between. CDR3 in amino acids: CAVQGAGELFF. The CDR3 DNA follows: TGTGCCGTCCAGGGTGCCGGGGAGCTGTTTTTT.

This clonotype was picked up many times. The V call is TRBV10-3, the J call TRBJ2-3, with no clear D. CDR1 ENHRY and CDR2 SYGVKD come from the germline V gene. The CDR3 has 11 residues. The germline V and J ends were trimmed by 3 bases and 3 bases, with 1 base remaining between them. In DNA, the CDR3 is TGTGCCATCAGTGATACAGATACGCAGTATTTT. Translating gives CAISDTDTQYF.

Many counts were recorded for this clonotype. The genes are TRBV6-5 and TRBJ2-1; D is undetermined. The germline V gene has CDR1 MNHEY and CDR2 SVGAGI. Trimming removed 2 bases at V and 7 bases at J, with 15 bases between. The CDR3 is 15 amino acids. The CDR3 spells CASSYRLRDLNEQFF. The DNA for the CDR3 is TGTGCCAGCAGTTACCGACTCCGAGACCTAAATGAGCAGTTCTTC.